This TCR beta chain was sequenced in a study of T cell responses to AZD1222 COVID-19 vaccine. Assay used: immunoSEQ multiplex PCR; TCRdb lists only in-frame clones, some missing. The sample shows 75,000 to 95,000 clones, about 85% of them seen only once. Study findings and constraints: Donors, mostly white British, included more females; clonal diversity was possibly underestimated.

With respect to this clone: The antigen remains undetermined.

Specimen: peripheral blood, collected on day 0 of AZD1222 vaccination. The sequence was collected from an adult in good health.

In DNA form, the CDR3 reads TGTGCCAGCAGCTACGGGGGGGGCACAGATACGCAGTATTTT. It encodes CASSYGGGTDTQYF. The chain links TRBV6-5 to TRBJ2-3; 8 nucleotides agree with TRBD2. The CDR3 is 14 amino acids. Germline V gene sequence: CDR1 MNHEY, CDR2 SVGAGI. The trim removed 6 bases at V and 1 base at J, leaving 3 bases unmatched.